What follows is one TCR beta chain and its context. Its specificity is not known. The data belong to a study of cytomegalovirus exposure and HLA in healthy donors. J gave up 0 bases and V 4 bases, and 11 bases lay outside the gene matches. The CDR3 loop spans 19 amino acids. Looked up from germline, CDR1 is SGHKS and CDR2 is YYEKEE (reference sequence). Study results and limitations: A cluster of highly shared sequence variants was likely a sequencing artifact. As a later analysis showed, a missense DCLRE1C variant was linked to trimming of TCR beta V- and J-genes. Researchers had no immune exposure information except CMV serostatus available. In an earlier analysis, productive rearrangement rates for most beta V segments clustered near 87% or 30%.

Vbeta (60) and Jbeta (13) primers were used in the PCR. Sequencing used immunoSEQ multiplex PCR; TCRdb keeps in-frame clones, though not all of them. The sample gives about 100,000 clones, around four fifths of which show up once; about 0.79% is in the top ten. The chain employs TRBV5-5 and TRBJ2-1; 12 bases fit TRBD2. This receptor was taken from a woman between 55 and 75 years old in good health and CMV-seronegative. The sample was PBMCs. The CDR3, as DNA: TGTGCCAGCAGCCCCCCGGGGACTAGCGGGCGAAGCTCCTACAATGAGCAGTTCTTC. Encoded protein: CASSPPGTSGRSSYNEQFF.